Shown below are 20 T cell receptor beta chains from a single sample sequenced in a study of human T cells and chemical hapten exposure listed by TCRdb under 2021. To prepare the library, RACE was applied. Sequencing was carried out with a NextSeq 500. TCRdb took the public reads, trimmed them with fastp at Q25, ran MiXCR for clone calling and kept in-frame beta chains. For every CDR3 protein sequence, its rows merge into one entry that carries the most common genes and DNA. The sample table records around 110,000 distinct CDR3 sequences; 9.5% to 13% of these occur just once. The top ten clones comprise around 1.4% of the sample. The time point label, read with the paper, signifies: patch test 1, 2 weeks after DPC sensitization. The label giving this sample's treatment or condition can be read as: therapeutic diphenylcyclopropenone sensitization with weekly scalp DPC. The sequencing used whole blood, collected in connection with sensitization to the hapten diphenylcyclopropenone (DPC). Every receptor here comes from a woman aged 45-65 years with alopecia areata. Some clones in this sample may be carry-over from other donors' samples.

This clonotype was counted at least ten times. V usage is TRBV20-1 and J usage is TRBJ2-7; 10 positions match TRBD2. Germline lookup yields CDR1 DFQATT and CDR2 SNEGSKA (reference sequence). The V segment lost 3 bases and the J segment 5 bases; nucleotides outside the gene matches: 4. This CDR3 is 13 amino acids long. The CDR3 is CSARASGRDEQYF. In DNA, the CDR3 is TGCAGTGCTAGGGCCAGCGGGAGGGACGAGCAGTACTTC.

This clonotype has at least ten counts. The chain links TRBV6-2 or TRBV6-3 to TRBJ2-3; D call uncertain. V lost 4 bases and J 2 bases, leaving 7 bases between the germline ends. The CDR3 totals 13 residues. Germline V gene lookup returns CDR1 MNHEY and CDR2 SVGEGT. The CDR3 DNA sequence: TGTGCCAGCAGTTGGGTCTCCACAGATACGCAGTATTTT. This gives the protein CASSWVSTDTQYF.

This clonotype was seen at least ten times. The genes are TRBV5-4 and TRBJ2-6, with D unclear. V dropped 2 bases and J dropped 0 bases, with 6 bases sitting between them. The length of the CDR3 is 15 residues. Germline V gene data show CDR1 as SGHNT and CDR2 as YYREEE (reference sequence). DNA for the CDR3: TGTGCCAGCAGCTTCCCCCTCTCTGGGGCCAACGTCCTGACTTTC. The encoded protein is CASSFPLSGANVLTF.

The chain joins TRBV9 to TRBJ2-5; TRBD2 agrees at 9 bases. The V and J ends lost 0 bases and 14 bases, in that order; junction bases with no gene match: 14. Looked up from germline, CDR1 is SGDLS and CDR2 is YYNGEE. This CDR3 has 15 residues. The CDR3 nucleotides are TGTGCCAGCAGCGTAGATGTGCGCGGGGGGGGCTCCCCTTACTTC. This encodes CASSVDVRGGGSPYF.

On this clonotype itself: The junction and the germline gene differ at one end; a read error may be behind it. The V call is TRBV5-1, the J call TRBJ2-2; 9 positions match TRBD1. Looked up from germline, CDR1 is SGHRS and CDR2 is YFSETQ. The CDR3 has 16 residues. DNA for the CDR3: TGCGCCAGCAGTCAGACCGGGACAGGGTACACCGGGGAGCTGTATTTT. The encoded protein is CASSQTGTGYTGELYF.

This clonotype was seen ten or more times. The rearrangement links TRBV11-2 to TRBJ2-7, with 7 bases identical to TRBD2. The CDR3 consists of 16 residues. Unmatched junction bases numbered 8, after V lost 1 base and J lost 2 bases. Germline CDR1 SGHAT, CDR2 FQNNGV. The CDR3 protein is CASSLGDFGLAYEQYF. Here the CDR3 DNA reads TGTGCCAGCAGCTTAGGGGACTTCGGACTAGCCTACGAGCAGTACTTC.

This clonotype was seen a handful of times. This rearrangement joins TRBV6-5 to TRBJ2-7; 9 bases agree with TRBD1. This CDR3 comprises 13 residues. The trim removed 7 bases at V and 7 bases at J, leaving 8 bases unmatched. Germline CDR1 is MNHEY and CDR2 is SVGAGI. The CDR3 here is CASNPGQGDEQYF. The CDR3 DNA is TGTGCCAGCAATCCGGGACAGGGTGATGAGCAGTACTTC.

V usage is TRBV12-3 or TRBV12-4 and J usage is TRBJ2-5; 8 bases match TRBD2. V lost 5 bases, J lost 4 bases, and 12 bases stayed unmatched. CDR3 size: 16 residues. The CDR3 DNA sequence: TGTGCCAGCAGTACTCCCTACGGGACTAGTCCAGAGACCCAGTACTTC. It specifies CASSTPYGTSPETQYF.

This clonotype was counted many times. This chain uses TRBV2 with TRBJ2-2; D is unclear. The length of the CDR3 is 12 residues. V lost 7 bases, J lost 5 bases, and 8 bases lay in between. CDR1 is SNHLY and CDR2 is FYNNEI in the germline V gene. The CDR3 is CASKTPTGELFF. The CDR3 DNA reads as TGTGCCAGCAAGACACCTACCGGGGAGCTGTTTTTT.

This clonotype was detected a few times. The chain is built from TRBV20-1 and TRBJ2-1, with 10 bases matching TRBD2. The CDR3 spans 15 residues. CDR1 is DFQATT, CDR2 SNEGSKA, per germline (reference sequence). With V trimmed by 3 bases and J by 8 bases, 10 bases remained unmatched. CDR3 residues: CSASVPLAGVYEQFF. The CDR3 region has the DNA TGCAGTGCTAGTGTCCCCCTAGCGGGAGTTTATGAGCAGTTCTTC.

J is TRBJ1-5 and V is TRBV11-2; the D gene is possibly TRBD1 (6 bases). Germline CDR1 SGHAT, CDR2 FQNNGV. CDR3 length equals 15 residues. V was pared by 1 base and J by 4 bases, with 11 bases between. The CDR3 coding sequence is TGTGCCAGCAGCTTAGTGGGGGCAGGGAATCAGCCCCAGCATTTT. Protein sequence: CASSLVGAGNQPQHF.

The rearrangement links TRBV7-9 to TRBJ2-3; 11 nucleotides agree with TRBD2. From germline, CDR1 is SEHNR and CDR2 FQNEAQ (reference sequence). The CDR3 totals 16 residues. After removal of 3 bases from V and 3 bases from J, the junction contained 5 bases not matched to a gene. In DNA, the CDR3 is TGTGCCAGCAGCTTTCTACTAGCGGGAGTAACAGATACGCAGTATTTT. As protein: CASSFLLAGVTDTQYF.

The chain couples TRBV4-1 to TRBJ2-5, with D perhaps TRBD2 (6 bases). Looked up from germline, CDR1 is MGHRA and CDR2 is YSYEKL. Trimming left V 1 base short and J 8 bases short, with 14 bases between. CDR3 length equals 14 residues. CDR3 amino acids: CASSQVGDGRTQYF. The CDR3 DNA sequence: TGCGCCAGCAGCCAAGTAGGAGACGGGAGAACCCAGTACTTC.

In this sample, this clonotype turned up many times. The chain joins TRBV11-3 to TRBJ2-1, with 11 bases matching TRBD2. After removal of 3 bases from V and 4 bases from J, the junction contained 5 bases not matched to a gene. The CDR3 totals 16 residues. In germline, CDR1 is SGHNT, CDR2 YENEEA. As DNA, the CDR3 is TGTGCCAGCAGCTTCTCCGGGACTAGCGGTTACAATGAGCAGTTCTTC. It encodes CASSFSGTSGYNEQFF.

The genes are TRBV7-2 and TRBJ2-7, with D possibly being TRBD2 (6 bases). V lost 1 base and J 3 bases, leaving 16 bases between the germline ends. The CDR3 covers 16 residues. The germline V gene encodes CDR1 SGHTA and CDR2 FQGNSA. CDR3 in DNA: TGTGCCAGCAGCTTAGTCCCAGCGGGCCGAAACTACGAGCAGTACTTC. Translating it yields CASSLVPAGRNYEQYF.

The chain couples TRBV11-2 to TRBJ1-2, with D maybe TRBD1 (6 bases). The V gene's germline CDR1 is SGHAT and CDR2 FQNNGV. The CDR3 is made up of 15 amino acids. The germline V and J ends were trimmed by 4 bases and 5 bases, with 17 bases remaining between them. CDR3 residues: CASSSAAGGIYGYTF. CDR3 sequence (DNA): TGTGCCAGCAGCTCCGCTGCGGGGGGCATATATGGCTACACCTTC.

The gene calls are TRBV11-1 and TRBJ2-7; D is tentatively TRBD1 or TRBD2 (5 bases each). Germline CDR1 reads SGHAT; CDR2 reads FQDESV (reference sequence). This CDR3 spans 15 amino acids. V gave up 5 bases and J gave up 2 bases, with 16 bases separating them. The CDR3 nucleotides are TGTGCCAGCAGCCTAAATTCTGGGGACCCCTACGAGCAGTACTTC. It encodes CASSLNSGDPYEQYF.

This clonotype was observed a handful of times. The gene calls are TRBV7-2 and TRBJ1-5, with D maybe TRBD1 (5 bases). The CDR3 is 13 residues long. Germline V gene data show CDR1 as SGHTA and CDR2 as FQGNSA. The germline V and J ends were trimmed by 2 bases and 7 bases, with 9 bases remaining between them. CDR3 in DNA: TGTGCCAGCAGCTTATGGAGGGACCAGCCCCAGCATTTT. Its translation is CASSLWRDQPQHF. Full variable domain (remainder filled in from reference TRBV7-2 and TRBJ1-5): GAGVSQSPSNKVTEKGKDVELRCDPISGHTALYWYRQSLGQGLEFLIYFQGNSAPDKSGLPSDRFSAERTGGSVSTLTIQRTQQEDSAVYLCASSLWRDQPQHFGDGTRLSIL.

The rearrangement joins TRBV27 to TRBJ2-7, with D possibly being TRBD2 (5 bases). Trimming left V 8 bases short and J 7 bases short, with 21 bases between. Germline V gives CDR1 MNHEY, CDR2 SMNVEV (reference sequence). The CDR3 runs 14 residues. The CDR3 spells CASLQAAGTREQYF. The CDR3 DNA reads TGTGCCAGCCTCCAGGCGGCAGGTACTAGGGAGCAGTACTTC.

The J gene is TRBJ2-3, the V gene TRBV7-2; 10 bases are shared with TRBD2. Germline lookup yields CDR1 SGHTA and CDR2 FQGNSA. The CDR3 sequence is 15 residues long. J gave up 5 bases and V 4 bases, and 6 bases lay outside the gene matches. The CDR3 is CASSSPRTSGDTQYF. CDR3 DNA: TGTGCCAGCAGCTCCCCCCGGACTAGCGGAGATACGCAGTATTTT.